This TCR beta chain came from a study of cytomegalovirus exposure and HLA in healthy donors. General study points: Near-uniform donor sequencing depth was presumed by presence/absence analyses.

The PCR ran on 60 Vbeta and 13 Jbeta primers. The method was immunoSEQ multiplex PCR; TCRdb's version includes in-frame clones alone and lacks a portion of them. The table shows 100,000 to 150,000 clones, with 75% to 90% occurring only once. Turning to this clone: The antigen is not known.

Whereas donors were nominally healthy upon sampling, unrecorded immune exposures were probable. Germline CDR1 and CDR2: SGHDT and YYEEEE. The CDR3 extends over 18 amino acids. Trimming removed 1 base from V and 5 bases from J, with 22 bases in between. The rearrangement uses TRBV5-6 and TRBJ2-1; TRBD2 might be the D (6 bases). This sequence was found in a man aged 25 to 40 in good health and CMV-seropositive. What was sequenced was PBMCs. For the CDR3, the DNA is TGTGCCAGCAGCTTGAGTAGGTTGCGGGGTAATCCCCACAATGAGCAGTTCTTC. Translation gives CASSLSRLRGNPHNEQFF.